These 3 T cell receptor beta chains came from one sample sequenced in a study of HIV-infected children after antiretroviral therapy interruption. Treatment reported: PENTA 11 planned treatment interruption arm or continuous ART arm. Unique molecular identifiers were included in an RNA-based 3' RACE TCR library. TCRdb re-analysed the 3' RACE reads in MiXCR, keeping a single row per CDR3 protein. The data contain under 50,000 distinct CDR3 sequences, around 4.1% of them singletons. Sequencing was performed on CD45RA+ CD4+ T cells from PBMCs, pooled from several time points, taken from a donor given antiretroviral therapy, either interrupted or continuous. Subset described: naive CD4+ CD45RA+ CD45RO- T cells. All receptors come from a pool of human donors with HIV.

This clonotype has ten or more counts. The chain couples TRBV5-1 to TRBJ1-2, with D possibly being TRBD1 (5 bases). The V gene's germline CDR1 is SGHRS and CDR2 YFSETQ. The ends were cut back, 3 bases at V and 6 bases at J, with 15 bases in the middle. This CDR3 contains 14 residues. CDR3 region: CASSSGTQTDGYTF. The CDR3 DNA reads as TGCGCCAGCAGCTCCGGGACCCAGACGGATGGCTACACCTTC.

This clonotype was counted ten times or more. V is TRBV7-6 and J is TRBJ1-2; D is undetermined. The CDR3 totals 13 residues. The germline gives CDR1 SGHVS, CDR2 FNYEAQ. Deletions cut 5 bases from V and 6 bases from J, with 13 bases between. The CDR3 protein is CASSPLLANGYTF. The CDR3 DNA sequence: TGTGCCAGCAGCCCCCTTCTAGCGAATGGCTACACCTTC.

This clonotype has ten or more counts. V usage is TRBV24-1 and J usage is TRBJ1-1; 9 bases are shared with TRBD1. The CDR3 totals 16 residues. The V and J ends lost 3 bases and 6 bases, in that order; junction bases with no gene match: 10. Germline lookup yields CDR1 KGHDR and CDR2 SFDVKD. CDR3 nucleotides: TGTGCCACCAGTGATACAGGGGGCGGCCAATGGGCTGAAGCTTTCTTT. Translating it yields CATSDTGGGQWAEAFF.